Each of the 10 T cell receptor beta chains below was sequenced from the same sample in a study of OX40 agonist ivuxolimab in advanced cancers. Here immunoSEQ multiplex PCR was the method, and the copy in TCRdb shows in-frame clones only, minus some. Altogether approximately 66,000 clones are present, around 85% being singletons, with the ten largest covering about 0.83%. The specimen comprised CD4+ or CD8+ T cells sorted from blood, sampled in a trial of the OX40 agonist ivuxolimab. Source of these receptors: an adult with an advanced solid tumor such as melanoma, head and neck, liver or kidney cancer.

The chain uses TRBV9 and TRBJ2-2; D call uncertain. The CDR3 is 13 residues long. Trimming pared 0 bases from V and 7 bases from J, leaving 7 bases between. Germline V gene lookup returns CDR1 SGDLS and CDR2 YYNGEE. The DNA of the CDR3 is TGTGCCAGCAGCGTAGCTGGTAGCGGGGAGCTGTTTTTT. Translation: CASSVAGSGELFF.

This clone came up once. CDR3 DNA: TGTGCTAGTGGTTTCACCAGGGAAGAGACCCAGTACTTC. Translation gives CASGFTREETQYF. The rearrangement links TRBV12-5 to TRBJ2-5; possible D gene TRBD1, 5 bases. CDR1 is LGHNT and CDR2 is FRNRAP in the germline V gene. This CDR3 region has 13 residues. Deletions cut 3 bases from V and 3 bases from J, with 8 bases between.

The V call is TRBV7-2, the J call TRBJ2-1; 8 bases map to TRBD2. J lost 14 bases, V lost 3 bases, and 3 bases had no gene match. The germline V gene encodes CDR1 SGHTA and CDR2 FQGNSA. This CDR3 comprises 11 residues. CDR3 in DNA: TGTGCCAGCAGCTTGACTAGCGAAAAGTTCTTC. Protein product: CASSLTSEKFF.

This clone was detected only once. The chain recombines TRBV5-1 with TRBJ1-4, with TRBD1 as a possible D gene (5 bases). The CDR3 is 16 residues long. V shed 4 bases and J shed 5 bases, with 18 bases lying between them. Germline lookup yields CDR1 SGHRS and CDR2 YFSETQ. This CDR3 is CASSPGTFLGNEKLFF. The CDR3 DNA reads TGCGCCAGCAGCCCCGGGACTTTTCTCGGGAATGAAAAACTGTTTTTT.

This clone showed up just once. The CDR3 DNA is TGTGCCAGCAGTTTAAAGGATAACACTGAAGCTTTCTTT. Its translation is CASSLKDNTEAFF. The rearrangement joins TRBV27 to TRBJ1-1; D remains unclear. Looked up from germline, CDR1 is MNHEY and CDR2 is SMNVEV (reference sequence). This CDR3 comprises 13 residues. V shed 2 bases and J shed 2 bases, with 6 bases lying between them.

This clone was counted a single time. The chain is built from TRBV19 and TRBJ1-6; TRBD1 matches at 11 bases. The CDR3 length is 19 residues. Germline V lookup: CDR1 LNHDA, CDR2 SQIVND (reference sequence). The V and J ends lost 3 bases and 7 bases, in that order; junction bases with no gene match: 14. CDR3 sequence (DNA): TGTGCCAGTAGTATCCGGAAAGTTGGGGACAGGGGGAAAAATTCACCCCTCCACTTT. Translated: CASSIRKVGDRGKNSPLHF.

The rearrangement links TRBV5-1 to TRBJ2-4, with 8 bases lining up with TRBD1. The CDR3 has 15 amino acids. Germline lookup yields CDR1 SGHRS and CDR2 YFSETQ. The ends lost 0 bases at V and 4 bases at J; junction bases unmatched: 3. The CDR3, as DNA: TGCGCCAGCAGCTTGGGACGGACAGGGAAAAACATTCAGTACTTC. It encodes CASSLGRTGKNIQYF.

This clone was counted a single time. The rearrangement uses TRBV6-5 and TRBJ1-1; D ambiguous. This CDR3 contains 14 residues. Germline CDR1 is MNHEY and CDR2 is SVGAGI. V dropped 6 bases and J dropped 1 base, with 12 bases sitting between them. The CDR3 spells CASRGNRENTEAFF. The CDR3 DNA is TGTGCCAGCAGAGGCAATCGGGAGAACACTGAAGCTTTCTTT.

The chain recombines TRBV11-3 with TRBJ2-7, with 14 bases lining up with TRBD2. This CDR3 has 18 amino acids. V shed 2 bases and J 6 bases; nucleotides not matched to a gene: 12. Per germline, CDR1 SGHNT and CDR2 YENEEA. CDR3 loop: CASSLNQGGTSGSSEQYF. DNA for the CDR3: TGTGCCAGCAGCTTAAATCAAGGAGGGACTAGCGGGAGTAGCGAGCAGTACTTC.

V is TRBV6-5 and J is TRBJ1-1, with a possible D match to TRBD1 (5 bases). Germline V gene data show CDR1 as MNHEY and CDR2 as SVGAGI. V was trimmed by 1 base and J by 2 bases, leaving 8 bases between them. The CDR3 is 14 amino acids. The CDR3 protein is CASSYFQGNTEAFF. As DNA, the CDR3 is TGTGCCAGCAGTTACTTTCAGGGTAACACTGAAGCTTTCTTT.